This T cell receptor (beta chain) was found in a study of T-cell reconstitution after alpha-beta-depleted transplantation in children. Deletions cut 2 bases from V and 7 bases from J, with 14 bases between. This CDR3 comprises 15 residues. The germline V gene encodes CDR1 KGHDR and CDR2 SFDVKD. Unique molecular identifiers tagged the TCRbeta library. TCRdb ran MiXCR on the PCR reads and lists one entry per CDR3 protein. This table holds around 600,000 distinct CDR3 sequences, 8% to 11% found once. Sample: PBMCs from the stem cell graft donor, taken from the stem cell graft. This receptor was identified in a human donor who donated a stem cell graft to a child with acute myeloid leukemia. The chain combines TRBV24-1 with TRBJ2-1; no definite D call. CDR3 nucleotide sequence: TGTGCCACCAGTGATTCCCTCCACGACGTGAATGAGCAGTTCTTC. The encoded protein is CATSDSLHDVNEQFF.